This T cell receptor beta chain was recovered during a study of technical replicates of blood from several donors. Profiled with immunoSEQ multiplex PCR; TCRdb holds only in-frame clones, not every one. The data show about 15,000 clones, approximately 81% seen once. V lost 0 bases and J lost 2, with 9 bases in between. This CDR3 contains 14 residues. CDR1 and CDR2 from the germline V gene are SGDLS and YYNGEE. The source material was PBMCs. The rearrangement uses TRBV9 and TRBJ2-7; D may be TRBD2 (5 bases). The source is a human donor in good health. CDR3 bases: TGTGCCAGCAGCGTAGATACTAGTACCTACGAGCAGTACTTC. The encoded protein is CASSVDTSTYEQYF. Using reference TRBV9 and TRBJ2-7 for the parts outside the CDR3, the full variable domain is DSGVTQTPKHLITATGQRVTLRCSPRSGDLSVYWYQQSLDQGLQFLIQYYNGEERAKGNILERFSAQQFPDLHSELNLSSLELGDSALYFCASSVDTSTYEQYFGPGTRLTVT.